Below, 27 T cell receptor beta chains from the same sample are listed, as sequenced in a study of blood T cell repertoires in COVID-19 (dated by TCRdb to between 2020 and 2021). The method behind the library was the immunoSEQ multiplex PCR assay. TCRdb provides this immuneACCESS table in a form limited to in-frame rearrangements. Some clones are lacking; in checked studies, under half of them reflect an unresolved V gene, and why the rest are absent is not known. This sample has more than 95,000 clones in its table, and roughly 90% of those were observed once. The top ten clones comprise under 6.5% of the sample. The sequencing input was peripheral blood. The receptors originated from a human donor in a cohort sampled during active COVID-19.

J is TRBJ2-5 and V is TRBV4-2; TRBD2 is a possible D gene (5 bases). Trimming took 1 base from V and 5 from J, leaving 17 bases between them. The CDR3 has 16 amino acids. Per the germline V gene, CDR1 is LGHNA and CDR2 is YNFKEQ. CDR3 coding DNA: TGTGCCAGCAGCCAAGGGGAAGGACTTGGGTCGGAGACCCAGTACTTC. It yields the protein CASSQGEGLGSETQYF.

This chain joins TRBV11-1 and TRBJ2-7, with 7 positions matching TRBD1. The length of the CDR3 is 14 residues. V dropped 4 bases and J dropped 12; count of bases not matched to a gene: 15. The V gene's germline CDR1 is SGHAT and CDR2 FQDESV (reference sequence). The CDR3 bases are TGTGCCAGCAGCTCCCCAGAACGTGACAGGGTTGGGTACTTC. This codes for CASSSPERDRVGYF.

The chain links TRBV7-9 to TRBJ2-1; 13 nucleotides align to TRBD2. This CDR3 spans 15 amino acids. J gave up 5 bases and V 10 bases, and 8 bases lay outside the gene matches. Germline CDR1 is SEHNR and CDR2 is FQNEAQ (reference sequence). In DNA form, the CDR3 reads TGTGCCACCCCTACAGGGACTAGCGGGAACAATGAGCAGTTCTTC. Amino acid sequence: CATPTGTSGNNEQFF.

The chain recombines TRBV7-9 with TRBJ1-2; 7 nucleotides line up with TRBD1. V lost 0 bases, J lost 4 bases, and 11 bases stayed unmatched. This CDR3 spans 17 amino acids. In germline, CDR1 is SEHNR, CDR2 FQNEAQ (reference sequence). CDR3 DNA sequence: TGTGCCAGCAGCTTAGCGGCCCCCGGGACAGATACCTATGGCTACACCTTC. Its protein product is CASSLAAPGTDTYGYTF.

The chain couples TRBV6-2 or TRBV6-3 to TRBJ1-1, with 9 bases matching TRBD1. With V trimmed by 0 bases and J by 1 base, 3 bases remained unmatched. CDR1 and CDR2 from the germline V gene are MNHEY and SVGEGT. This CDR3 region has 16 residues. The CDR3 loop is CASSYSLTGGNTEAFF. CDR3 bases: TGTGCCAGCAGTTACTCCCTGACAGGGGGGAACACTGAAGCTTTCTTT.

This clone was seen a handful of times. The CDR3 nucleotides are TGTGCCAGCAGTGAGACAGGGGTGCAGCCCCAGCATTTT. It is translated as CASSETGVQPQHF. This chain connects TRBV6-1 to TRBJ1-5; 8 bases fit TRBD1. Germline V CDR1 and CDR2: MNHNS, SASEGT. V was pared by 3 bases and J by 7 bases, with 2 bases of the junction left unmatched. The CDR3 length is 13 residues.

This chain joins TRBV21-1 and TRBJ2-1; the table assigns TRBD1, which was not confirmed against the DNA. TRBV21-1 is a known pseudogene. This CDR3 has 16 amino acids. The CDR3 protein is CASSKWSGQPRDEQFF. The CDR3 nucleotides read TGTGCCAGCAGCAAGTGGTCGGGACAGCCCAGGGATGAGCAGTTCTTC.

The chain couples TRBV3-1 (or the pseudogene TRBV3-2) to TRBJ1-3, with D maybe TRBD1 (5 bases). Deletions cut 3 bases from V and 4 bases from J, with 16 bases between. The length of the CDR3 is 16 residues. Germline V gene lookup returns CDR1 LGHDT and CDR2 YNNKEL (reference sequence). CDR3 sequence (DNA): TGTGCCAGCAGCCACCTACTGGCAGGGCTCGGAAACACCATATATTTT. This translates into CASSHLLAGLGNTIYF.

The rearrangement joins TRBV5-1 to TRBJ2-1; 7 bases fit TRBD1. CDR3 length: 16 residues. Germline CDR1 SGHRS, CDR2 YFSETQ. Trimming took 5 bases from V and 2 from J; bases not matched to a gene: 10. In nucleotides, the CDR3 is TGCGCCAGCAGTACTACTCGACAGGGCACCTACAATGAGCAGTTCTTC. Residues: CASSTTRQGTYNEQFF.

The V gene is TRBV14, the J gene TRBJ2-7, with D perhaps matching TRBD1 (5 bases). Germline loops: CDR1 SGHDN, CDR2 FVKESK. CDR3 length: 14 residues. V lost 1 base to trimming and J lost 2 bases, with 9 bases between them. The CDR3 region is CASSQVGLPYEQYF. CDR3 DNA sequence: TGTGCCAGCAGCCAAGTGGGGCTCCCCTACGAGCAGTACTTC.

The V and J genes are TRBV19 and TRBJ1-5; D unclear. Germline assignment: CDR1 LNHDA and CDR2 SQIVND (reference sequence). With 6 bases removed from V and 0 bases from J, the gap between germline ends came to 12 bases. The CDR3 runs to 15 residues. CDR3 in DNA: TGTGCCAGTAGCTACGCGGTATATAGCAATCAGCCCCAGCATTTT. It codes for CASSYAVYSNQPQHF.

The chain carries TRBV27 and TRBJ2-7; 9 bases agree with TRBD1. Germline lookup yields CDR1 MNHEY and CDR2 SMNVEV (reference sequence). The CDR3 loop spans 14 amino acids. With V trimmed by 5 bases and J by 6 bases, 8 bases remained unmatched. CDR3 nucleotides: TGTGCCAGCAGTCTCACCGGGACAGGGAGCGAGCAGTACTTC. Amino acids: CASSLTGTGSEQYF.

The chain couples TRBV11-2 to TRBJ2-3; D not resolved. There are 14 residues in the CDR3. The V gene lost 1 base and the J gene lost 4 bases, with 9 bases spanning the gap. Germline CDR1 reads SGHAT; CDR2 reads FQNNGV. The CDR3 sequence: CASSLVGPPDTQYF. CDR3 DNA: TGTGCCAGCAGCTTAGTTGGCCCCCCAGATACGCAGTATTTT. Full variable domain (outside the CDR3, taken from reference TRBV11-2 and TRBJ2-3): EAGVAQSPRYKIIEKRQSVAFWCNPISGHATLYWYQQILGQGPKLLIQFQNNGVVDDSQLPKDRFSAERLKGVDSTLKIQPAKLEDSAVYLCASSLVGPPDTQYFGPGTRLTVL.

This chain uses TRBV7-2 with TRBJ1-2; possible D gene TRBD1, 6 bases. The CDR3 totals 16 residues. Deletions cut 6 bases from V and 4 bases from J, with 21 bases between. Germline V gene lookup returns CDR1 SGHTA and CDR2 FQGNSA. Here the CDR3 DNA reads TGTGCCAGCAGGATTGGGCGACAGGCACCCATCTATGGCTACACCTTC. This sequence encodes CASRIGRQAPIYGYTF.

The CDR3 reads CASTKEAGDSYEQYF. CDR3 coding DNA: TGTGCCAGCACCAAGGAGGCAGGGGACTCCTACGAGCAGTACTTC. V and J are TRBV7-9 and TRBJ2-7; possibly TRBD1 for D (6 bases). The CDR3 spans 15 residues. V was pared by 7 bases and J by 0 bases, with 16 bases between. Germline values: CDR1 SEHNR, CDR2 FQNEAQ (reference sequence).

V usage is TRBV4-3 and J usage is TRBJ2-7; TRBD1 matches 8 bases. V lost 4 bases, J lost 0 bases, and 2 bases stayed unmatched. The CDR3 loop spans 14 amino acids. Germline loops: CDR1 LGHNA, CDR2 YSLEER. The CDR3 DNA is TGCGCCAGCAGCCGAGGACAGGGCTCCTACGAGCAGTACTTC. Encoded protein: CASSRGQGSYEQYF.

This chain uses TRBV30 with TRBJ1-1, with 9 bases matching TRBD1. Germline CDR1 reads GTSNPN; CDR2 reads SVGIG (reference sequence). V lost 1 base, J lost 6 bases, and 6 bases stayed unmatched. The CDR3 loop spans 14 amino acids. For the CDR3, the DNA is TGTGCCTGGAGTGCTGGACAGGGGACGGCTGAAGCTTTCTTT. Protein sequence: CAWSAGQGTAEAFF.

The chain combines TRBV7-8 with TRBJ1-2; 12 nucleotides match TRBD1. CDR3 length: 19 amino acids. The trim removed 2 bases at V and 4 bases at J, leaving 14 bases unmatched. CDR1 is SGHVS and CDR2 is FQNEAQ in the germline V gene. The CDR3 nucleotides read TGTGCCAGCAGCTTACTCTCCGGGACAGGGGGCTCTCCCCTCTATGGCTACACCTTC. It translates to CASSLLSGTGGSPLYGYTF. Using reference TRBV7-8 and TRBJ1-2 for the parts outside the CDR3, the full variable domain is GAGVSQSPRYKVAKRGQDVALRCDPISGHVSLFWYQQALGQGPEFLTYFQNEAQLDKSGLPSDRFFAERPEGSVSTLKIQRTQQEDSAVYLCASSLLSGTGGSPLYGYTFGSGTRLTVV.

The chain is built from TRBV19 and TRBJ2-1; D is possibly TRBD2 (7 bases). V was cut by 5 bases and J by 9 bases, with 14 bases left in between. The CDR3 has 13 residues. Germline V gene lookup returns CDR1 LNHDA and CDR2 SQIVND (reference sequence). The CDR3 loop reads CASSLPGGLEQFF. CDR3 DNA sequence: TGTGCCAGTAGTCTCCCCGGGGGGCTTGAGCAGTTCTTC.

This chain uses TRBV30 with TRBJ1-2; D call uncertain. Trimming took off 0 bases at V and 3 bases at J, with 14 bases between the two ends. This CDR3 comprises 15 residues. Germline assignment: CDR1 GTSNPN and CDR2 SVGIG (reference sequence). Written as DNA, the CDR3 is TGTGCCTGGAGTGTAGGTTCGGGTTGGGACTATGGCTACACCTTC. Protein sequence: CAWSVGSGWDYGYTF.

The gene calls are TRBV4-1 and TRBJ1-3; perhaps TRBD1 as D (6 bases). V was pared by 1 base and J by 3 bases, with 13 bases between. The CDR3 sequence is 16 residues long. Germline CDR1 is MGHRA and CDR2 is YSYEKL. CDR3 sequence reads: CASSQGGGRIGNTIYF. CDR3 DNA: TGCGCCAGCAGCCAAGGGGGGGGGCGGATTGGAAACACCATATATTTT.

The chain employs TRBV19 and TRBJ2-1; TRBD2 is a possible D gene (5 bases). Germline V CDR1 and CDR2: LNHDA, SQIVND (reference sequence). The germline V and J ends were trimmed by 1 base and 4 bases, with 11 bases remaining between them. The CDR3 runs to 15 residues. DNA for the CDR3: TGTGCCAGTAGTATAGGAGGGAACCCTTACAATGAGCAGTTCTTC. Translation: CASSIGGNPYNEQFF. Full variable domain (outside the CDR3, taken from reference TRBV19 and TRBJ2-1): DGGITQSPKYLFRKEGQNVTLSCEQNLNHDAMYWYRQDPGQGLRLIYYSQIVNDFQKGDIAEGYSVSREKKESFPLTVTSAQKNPTAFYLCASSIGGNPYNEQFFGPGTRLTVL.

This CDR3 is CASSLLIGQAYEQYF. CDR3 DNA: TGTGCCAGCAGTTTATTAATTGGACAGGCCTACGAGCAGTACTTC. This rearrangement joins TRBV6-6 to TRBJ2-7, with TRBD1 matching 7 bases. This CDR3 is built from 15 residues. Germline V gene lookup returns CDR1 MNHNY and CDR2 SVGAGI (reference sequence). Losses at the gene ends were 4 bases for V and 2 bases for J; bases not matched to a gene: 8.

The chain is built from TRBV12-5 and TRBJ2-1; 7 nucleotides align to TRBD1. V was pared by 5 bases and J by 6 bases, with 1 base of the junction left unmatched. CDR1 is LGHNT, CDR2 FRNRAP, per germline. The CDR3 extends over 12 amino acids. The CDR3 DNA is TGTGCTAGTGGTCAGGGGGTCAATGAGCAGTTCTTC. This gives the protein CASGQGVNEQFF.

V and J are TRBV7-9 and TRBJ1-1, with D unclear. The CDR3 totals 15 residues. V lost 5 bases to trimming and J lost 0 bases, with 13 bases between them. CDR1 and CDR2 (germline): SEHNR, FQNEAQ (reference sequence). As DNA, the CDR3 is TGTGCCAGCAGCCCAACAGTATCCGTGAACACTGAAGCTTTCTTT. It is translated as CASSPTVSVNTEAFF.

CDR3 sequence (DNA): TGTGCCAGCTCACCGTTAATGGACAGGGTAATCGGCTACACCTTC. Translated, it gives CASSPLMDRVIGYTF. The V call is TRBV18, the J call TRBJ1-2, with 8 bases aligning to TRBD1. V dropped 3 bases and J dropped 8; count of bases not matched to a gene: 11. The CDR3 loop spans 15 amino acids. CDR1 and CDR2 (germline): KGHSH, LQKENI.

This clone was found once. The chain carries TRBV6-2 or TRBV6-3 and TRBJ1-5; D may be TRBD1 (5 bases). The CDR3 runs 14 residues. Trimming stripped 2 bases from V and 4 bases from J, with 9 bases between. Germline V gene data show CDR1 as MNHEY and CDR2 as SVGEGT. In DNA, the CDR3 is TGTGCCAGCAGTTACACTGACAGAAATCAGCCCCAGCATTTT. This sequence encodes CASSYTDRNQPQHF.